Presented here are 11 T cell receptor beta chains from one specimen sequenced in a study of T cells in Graves' hyperthyroidism and ophthalmopathy. RNA transcripts yielded amplified TCR beta CDR3 regions. During a first-round RT-PCR of the TCR CDR3, the HTBI primer set was used. Using its own MiXCR run on the multiplex PCR reads, TCRdb lists one record per CDR3 protein. The data hold 650,000 to 750,000 distinct CDR3 sequences, with less than 15% observed a single time. Specimen: blood. The origin of the receptors is a woman aged 18-29 years with Graves' hyperthyroidism.

This clonotype occurred a few times. The rearrangement links TRBV27 to TRBJ2-7; D not certain. Deletions cut 2 bases from V and 2 bases from J, with 7 bases between. The CDR3 covers 13 residues. Germline-derived CDR1 and CDR2 are MNHEY and SMNVEV (reference sequence). DNA of the CDR3: TGTGCCAGCAGTTTAGCCCAAGCCTACGAGCAGTACTTC. It yields the protein CASSLAQAYEQYF.

The table lists this clonotype with a few counts. V gene TRBV3-1 combines with J gene TRBJ1-5, with 9 bases identical to TRBD1. In germline, CDR1 is LGHDT, CDR2 YNNKEL (reference sequence). CDR3 size: 14 residues. V lost 4 bases, J lost 9 bases, and 7 bases stayed unmatched. CDR3 bases: TGTGCCAGCAGCCTTCGACAGGGGGTGCTGCCCCAGCATTTT. It encodes CASSLRQGVLPQHF.

This clonotype has more than one count but fewer than ten. The chain joins TRBV7-9 to TRBJ2-7; D gene uncertain. CDR1 SEHNR and CDR2 FQNEAQ come from the germline V gene (reference sequence). The CDR3 sequence is 12 residues long. Trimming cost V 4 bases and J 2 bases, with 6 bases left between them. CDR3 coding DNA: TGTGCCAGCAGCTGGCAGACCTACGAGCAGTACTTC. Protein: CASSWQTYEQYF.

This clonotype was picked up many times. This rearrangement joins TRBV6-1 to TRBJ2-6, with unresolved D. Germline V gives CDR1 MNHNS, CDR2 SASEGT. The CDR3 totals 15 residues. V lost 1 base and J 1 base, leaving 5 bases between the germline ends. The CDR3 spells CASSEGGSGANVLTF. The CDR3 nucleotides are TGTGCCAGCAGTGAAGGGGGTTCTGGGGCCAACGTCCTGACTTTC.

The chain joins TRBV9 to TRBJ2-7; no firm D call. Trimming left V 0 bases short and J 6 bases short, with 13 bases between. The CDR3 spans 14 residues. Germline V lookup: CDR1 SGDLS, CDR2 YYNGEE. CDR3 nucleotides: TGTGCCAGCAGCGTAGGTATGGCGGCCTCCGAGCAGTACTTC. It encodes CASSVGMAASEQYF.

The chain joins TRBV7-2 to TRBJ1-5; D remains unclear. The CDR3 is 14 amino acids. The germline V gene encodes CDR1 SGHTA and CDR2 FQGNSA. V was pared by 3 bases and J by 3 bases, with 9 bases between. In DNA, the CDR3 is TGTGCCAGCAGCTTCGGACTGACCAATCAGCCCCAGCATTTT. It specifies CASSFGLTNQPQHF.

This clonotype was detected a few times. The rearrangement joins TRBV27 to TRBJ2-5, with 14 positions matching TRBD2. The germline V gene has CDR1 MNHEY and CDR2 SMNVEV (reference sequence). Trimming at V came to 4 bases and at J to 1 base, leaving 11 bases not matched to a gene. CDR3 size: 19 residues. CDR3 DNA: TGTGCCAGCAGTTCCCATAGACTAGCGGGAGGGGCCCCCCAAGAGACCCAGTACTTC. Translating gives CASSSHRLAGGAPQETQYF.

The chain combines TRBV29-1 with TRBJ1-1; D unclear. Germline assignment: CDR1 SQVTM and CDR2 ANQGSEA. CDR3 length: 16 residues. V was pared by 6 bases and J by 1 base, with 21 bases between. The CDR3 DNA follows: TGCAGCGTCCAGCCTGCGGAAAGTTCGGCGAACACTGAAGCTTTCTTT. This codes for CSVQPAESSANTEAFF.

This clonotype was seen many times. The rearrangement joins TRBV4-1 to TRBJ1-4; tentative D call: TRBD1 (6 bases). CDR3 length: 15 residues. The ends were cut back, 6 bases at V and 2 bases at J, with 13 bases in the middle. The germline CDR1 and CDR2 sequences are MGHRA and YSYEKL. The CDR3 coding sequence is TGCGCCAGCAGACAACTGAGGGGGACTAATGAAAAACTGTTTTTT. This codes for CASRQLRGTNEKLFF.

This clonotype was observed a handful of times. CDR3 protein: CASSHGTANGNTIYF. CDR3 sequence (DNA): TGTGCCAGCTCGCATGGGACAGCCAATGGAAACACCATATATTTT. The V gene is TRBV18, the J gene TRBJ1-3; 7 bases are a match to TRBD1. The CDR3 length is 15 residues. Losses at the gene ends were 6 bases for V and 3 bases for J; bases not matched to a gene: 8. Germline V gives CDR1 KGHSH, CDR2 LQKENI.

The V gene is TRBV3-1, the J gene TRBJ2-5, with D perhaps matching TRBD1 or TRBD2 (6 bases each). CDR1 LGHDT and CDR2 YNNKEL come from the germline V gene (reference sequence). The CDR3 has 18 residues. The V gene lost 3 bases and the J gene lost 2 bases, with 22 bases spanning the gap. In DNA form, the CDR3 reads TGTGCCAGCAGCCATGTGGGGGGACATACGTACCGACAAGAGACCCAGTACTTC. Translation gives CASSHVGGHTYRQETQYF.